The 14 T cell receptor beta chains listed next were all sequenced from one sample in a study of T cell responses to AZD1222 COVID-19 vaccine. Sequencing was performed with immunoSEQ multiplex PCR; in TCRdb, only in-frame clones are kept and a portion is missing. The sample includes 140,000 to 150,000 clones, approximately 94% of them seen just once. Specimen: peripheral blood, collected on day 0 of AZD1222 vaccination. The receptors here all came from an adult in good health.

This clone was counted only a few times. This rearrangement joins TRBV6-5 to TRBJ1-2; tentatively, D is TRBD1 (6 bases). Per the germline V gene, CDR1 is MNHEY and CDR2 is SVGAGI. The CDR3 length is 15 residues. The V end was cut by 5 bases, the J end by 4 bases, with 17 bases between. CDR3 protein: CASSQTGYKIYGYTF. The CDR3 DNA reads TGTGCCAGCAGTCAAACAGGGTACAAAATCTATGGCTACACCTTC.

Here the CDR3 DNA reads TGTGCCAGCTCACCGGGGACCACGTTGGCCTATGGCTACACCTTC. Translated, it gives CASSPGTTLAYGYTF. The chain is built from TRBV18 and TRBJ1-2, with D possibly TRBD1 on 5 matching bases. Germline V gene data show CDR1 as KGHSH and CDR2 as LQKENI. The CDR3 has 15 residues. Trimming took off 3 bases at V and 4 bases at J, with 15 bases between the two ends.

The V and J genes are TRBV16 and TRBJ2-5; D gene unclear. Germline V gene data show CDR1 as KGHSY and CDR2 as FQNENV. This CDR3 has 13 amino acids. The V gene lost 4 bases and the J gene lost 2 bases, with 8 bases spanning the gap. The CDR3 loop reads CASSLNRQETQYF. CDR3 sequence (DNA): TGTGCCAGCAGCCTCAACAGACAAGAGACCCAGTACTTC.

This chain uses TRBV11-1 with TRBJ2-2; D tentatively reads TRBD1 or TRBD2 (6 bases each). This CDR3 has 13 amino acids. Germline V gene lookup returns CDR1 SGHAT and CDR2 FQDESV (reference sequence). V was shortened by 7 bases and J by 7 bases, with 13 bases between the two germline ends. Written as DNA, the CDR3 is TGTGCCAGCACGGGGGCTAACGGCGGGGAGCTGTTTTTT. Translating gives CASTGANGGELFF.

V and J are TRBV7-6 and TRBJ1-4; a possible D gene is TRBD1 (6 bases). From germline, CDR1 is SGHVS and CDR2 FNYEAQ. Trimming removed 5 bases at V and 1 base at J, with 11 bases between. The CDR3 sequence is 15 residues long. CDR3 residues: CASSQGRGTNEKLFF. DNA of the CDR3: TGTGCCAGCAGCCAGGGGCGGGGAACTAATGAAAAACTGTTTTTT.

The chain is built from TRBV6-5 and TRBJ1-2; 9 positions agree with TRBD1. The length of the CDR3 is 15 residues. Germline V CDR1 and CDR2: MNHEY, SVGAGI. V shed 2 bases and J 4 bases; nucleotides not matched to a gene: 5. The CDR3 is CASSYGDRAAYGYTF. The CDR3 DNA follows: TGTGCCAGCAGTTACGGGGACAGGGCCGCCTATGGCTACACCTTC.

This sequence joins TRBV30 and TRBJ1-1; D remains unclear. CDR1 and CDR2 from the germline V gene are GTSNPN and SVGIG (reference sequence). This CDR3 is built from 12 residues. The ends were cut back, 3 bases at V and 6 bases at J, with 11 bases in the middle. The CDR3 loop reads CAWSWDRAEAFF. The CDR3 DNA reads TGTGCCTGGAGCTGGGATAGGGCTGAAGCTTTCTTT.

This chain joins TRBV5-4 and TRBJ1-2; 10 bases agree with TRBD1. V dropped 4 bases and J dropped 3; count of bases not matched to a gene: 9. Germline lookup yields CDR1 SGHNT and CDR2 YYREEE (reference sequence). This CDR3 is 16 amino acids long. The CDR3 here is CASSHDRGRLDYGYTF. The CDR3 region has the DNA TGTGCCAGCAGCCACGACAGGGGGCGCTTAGACTATGGCTACACCTTC.

V gene TRBV18 combines with J gene TRBJ2-3, with a possible D match to TRBD1 (6 bases). The CDR3 is 12 amino acids. V was clipped by 3 bases and J by 14 bases, with 15 bases between them. From germline, CDR1 is KGHSH and CDR2 LQKENI. CDR3 residues: CASSPRDMGRYF. CDR3 in DNA: TGTGCCAGCTCACCCCGGGACATGGGTCGGTATTTT.

This clone was seen just once. The chain combines TRBV28 with TRBJ2-2; 8 positions agree with TRBD2. V lost 7 bases to trimming and J lost 0 bases; unmatched junction nucleotides: 10. Germline CDR1 reads MDHEN; CDR2 reads SYDVKM. The CDR3 sequence is 17 residues long. In DNA, the CDR3 is TGTGCCAGCAATAGCGGGGCCAGAGCCGCGAACACCGGGGAGCTGTTTTTT. It yields the protein CASNSGARAANTGELFF. The full variable domain, completed using reference TRBV28 and TRBJ2-2, is DVKVTQSSRYLVKRTGEKVFLECVQDMDHENMFWYRQDPGLGLRLIYFSYDVKMKEKGDIPEGYSVSREKKERFSLILESASTNQTSMYLCASNSGARAANTGELFFGEGSRLTVL.

This chain joins TRBV5-1 and TRBJ2-1, with 8 bases lining up with TRBD1. The V segment lost 0 bases and the J segment 2 bases; nucleotides outside the gene matches: 4. The CDR3 contains 16 residues. Germline V gene data show CDR1 as SGHRS and CDR2 as YFSETQ. The CDR3 reads CASSLAVTGAYNEQFF. CDR3 nucleotides: TGCGCCAGCAGCTTGGCGGTGACAGGGGCCTACAATGAGCAGTTCTTC.

The genes are TRBV28 and TRBJ1-2; possible D gene TRBD1, 5 bases. The V end lost 1 base, the J end lost 4 bases, and 10 bases lay between the germline ends. The germline V gene encodes CDR1 MDHEN and CDR2 SYDVKM. The CDR3 spans 14 residues. CDR3 region: CASSLSDILYGYTF. The CDR3 DNA is TGTGCCAGCAGTTTATCGGACATACTCTATGGCTACACCTTC.

The rearrangement links TRBV19 to TRBJ2-3, with 8 bases lining up with TRBD2. V dropped 5 bases and J dropped 7; count of bases not matched to a gene: 8. The CDR3 runs to 14 residues. Germline CDR1 LNHDA, CDR2 SQIVND (reference sequence). CDR3 sequence: CASSVSGRRNTQYF. The CDR3 nucleotides are TGTGCCAGTAGTGTAAGCGGGAGAAGAAATACGCAGTATTTT.

The chain carries TRBV19 and TRBJ2-7; D is possibly TRBD2 (5 bases). The CDR3 length is 12 residues. Between the trimmed V and J ends, which lost 5 bases and 5 bases, there was a span of 10 bases. CDR1 and CDR2 from the germline V gene are LNHDA and SQIVND (reference sequence). DNA of the CDR3: TGTGCCAGTAGTCTCGATAGCGACGAGCAGTACTTC. Encoded protein: CASSLDSDEQYF.